Sequencing of this T cell receptor beta chain was carried out in a study of PD-L1 blockade in urothelial cancer. Study context: Male sex and bladder-origin urothelial cancer were recorded for twenty-five of 29 patients. The study recovered a median of roughly 140,000 T cells per blood sample. Study-level points and caveats: More expansion of tumor-associated blood clones, seen at 3 weeks, marked durable-benefit patients.

Time point reported: peripheral blood 6 weeks after treatment start. Each patient presented with locally advanced or metastatic urothelial carcinoma. Method: immunoSEQ multiplex PCR; TCRdb's copy keeps in-frame clones and lacks some. The sample holds around 110,000 clones, 75% to 90% seen once. Notes on this clone: Its antigen is undetermined.

CDR1 is ENHRY, CDR2 SYGVKD, per germline. The length of the CDR3 is 15 residues. Trimming took off 8 bases at V and 1 base at J, with 15 bases between the two ends. This TCR came from a man aged 55 to 70 with urothelial cancer. This chain connects TRBV10-3 to TRBJ2-1, with D possibly TRBD2 on 7 matching bases. Material: PBMCs, obtained around atezolizumab (anti-PD-L1) treatment. CDR3 amino acids: CAIGPSGTSYNEQFF. CDR3 DNA: TGTGCCATCGGGCCCAGCGGGACATCCTACAATGAGCAGTTCTTC.